What follows is one TCR beta chain and its context. The antigen is undetermined. Described time point: sample taken at primary tumor resection. The cohort: over 70 early-stage, untreated non-small cell lung cancer patients. The record originates from a study of spatial heterogeneity in lung cancer. General study findings and limits: Tracking of tumor mutation counts was seen in expanded intratumoral alpha and beta TCR counts.

Deletions cut 5 bases from V and 1 base from J, with 11 bases between. Germline lookup yields CDR1 DFQATT and CDR2 SNEGSKA (reference sequence). CDR3 length equals 13 residues. TCRdb ran MiXCR on the 5' RACE reads and lists one entry per CDR3 protein. In the table there are approximately 6,000 distinct CDR3 sequences, around an eighth of which are singletons. The rearrangement joins TRBV20-1 to TRBJ1-1; D uncertain. The specimen was lung tumor tissue, collected at surgery. The sequence came from a female donor with early-stage non-small cell lung cancer. The CDR3 nucleotides read TGCAGTGCTGAGAGCCAGAAGAACACTGAAGCTTTCTTT. The encoded protein is CSAESQKNTEAFF.